The source of this T cell receptor (delta chain) is a study of human gamma delta and Vdelta1 T cells listed by TCRdb under 2018. Describing the broader study: Delta One T cells, Vd1+ gamma-delta T cells, were investigated in the study as cytotoxic effectors against acute myeloid leukemia.

The germline V gene specifies TSWWSYY as CDR1 and QGS as CDR2. From the cysteine up to the phenylalanine, the CDR3 has a length of 22 residues. Here the CDR3 DNA is all that survives: 66 bases in frame from base 1. From V the trimming removes 3 bases and from J it removes 10 bases, while the gene matches leave 29 bases of the junction unaccounted for. Comments on this clone: Its antigen is currently not known. No much larger clone exists at a distance of one base, and base qualities are not known. Other DNA sequences within the sample encode an identical CDR3.

The library was generated by PCR. Sequencing used an Illumina MiSeq. TCRdb called clones from the public reads with CATT, and repeated DNA sequences were later combined into one row. The sample table lists roughly 6,700 delta-chain clones, approximately 40% of them with a count of one. In total, the top ten clones hold about 6.2% of the sample. Beyond this particular receptor, the publication reports: According to the report, Delta One T cells were polyclonal and showed broad cytotoxic targeting of acute myeloid leukemia.

The TCR comes from a human donor in good health. Material: Vdelta1 gamma-delta T cells from blood grown in culture (DOT cells). The cell subset or site label of this sample denotes: Delta One T cells, in vitro expanded/differentiated Vd1+ gamma-delta T cells. Recombination joined TRDV1 with TRDJ1, and 13 bases in between align with TRDD3. The CDR3: CALGDQSLPRYWGIRVSPSLIF. The sequenced DNA: TGTGCTCTTGGGGACCAAAGCCTTCCTAGGTACTGGGGGATACGCGTATCCCCCTCACTCATCTTT.